This is a list of T cell receptor beta chains from one sample in a study of CD8 T cells in ankylosing spondylitis. TCRdb reanalysed the 5' RACE reads using MiXCR and keeps one entry per CDR3 protein. The top ten hold roughly a fifth of the sample, which has under 950,000 distinct CDR3 sequences, roughly 20% seen once. Material: blood, either unsorted or a sorted T cell fraction (not recorded which). These receptors originate from a male donor with ankylosing spondylitis. CDR3s include the opening cysteine and the closing phenylalanine or tryptophan. The D gene is left open where the match is weak. Clone size is shown for a subset of rows, as once, few, many or a class of expanded clone.

J gene: TRBJ1-2
CDR3 length: 12
clone size: few
V gene: TRBV30
D gene: .
CDR3 DNA: TGTGCCTGGGGGCCGCGGGGGGATGGCTACACCTTC
CDR3 protein: CAWGPRGDGYTF

J gene: TRBJ2-7
CDR3 length: 15
clone size: .
V gene: TRBV14
D gene: TRBD2
CDR3 DNA: TGTGCCAGCAGCCAAGGGGTAAGCGGGAACTACGAGCAGTACTTC
CDR3 protein: CASSQGVSGNYEQYF

J gene: TRBJ2-7
CDR3 length: 15
clone size: few
V gene: TRBV5-1
D gene: TRBD1
CDR3 DNA: TGCGCCAGCAGCCCGGGGACAGATCCCACCTACGAGCAGTACTTC
CDR3 protein: CASSPGTDPTYEQYF

J gene: TRBJ2-7
CDR3 length: 14
clone size: many
V gene: TRBV12-3/TRBV12-4
D gene: .
CDR3 DNA: TGTGCCAGCAGCCAGGACTATCTCTCCTACGAGCAGTACTTC
CDR3 protein: CASSQDYLSYEQYF

J gene: TRBJ2-2
CDR3 length: 16
clone size: .
V gene: TRBV5-5
D gene: TRBD2
CDR3 DNA: TGTGCCAGCAGCGTGCCGGGACTAGATAAAACCGGGGAGCTGTTTTTT
CDR3 protein: CASSVPGLDKTGELFF

J gene: TRBJ2-5
CDR3 length: 15
clone size: .
V gene: TRBV7-8
D gene: .
CDR3 DNA: TGTGCCAGCAGCCCCCCGGGCCGGTACCAAGAGACCCAGTACTTC
CDR3 protein: CASSPPGRYQETQYF

J gene: TRBJ1-1
CDR3 length: 13
clone size: .
V gene: TRBV27
D gene: .
CDR3 DNA: TGTGCCAGCAGTTGGGGACCTGACGCTGAAGCTTTCTTT
CDR3 protein: CASSWGPDAEAFF

J gene: TRBJ2-1
CDR3 length: 15
clone size: few
V gene: TRBV2
D gene: .
CDR3 DNA: TGTGCCTCCTCCCGGGGGCGGACACCTTACAATGAGCAGTTCTTC
CDR3 protein: CASSRGRTPYNEQFF

J gene: TRBJ1-1
CDR3 length: 13
clone size: many
V gene: TRBV25-1
D gene: .
CDR3 DNA: TGTGCCAGCAGTGAGGAGGGGAACACTGAAGCTTTCTTT
CDR3 protein: CASSEEGNTEAFF

J gene: TRBJ1-6
CDR3 length: 15
clone size: .
V gene: TRBV7-2
D gene: .
CDR3 DNA: TGTGCCAGCAGCTTAGGGAGCAGGGGCTCCTCACCCCTCCACTTT
CDR3 protein: CASSLGSRGSSPLHF

J gene: TRBJ2-1
CDR3 length: 17
clone size: once
V gene: TRBV7-3
D gene: TRBD2
CDR3 DNA: TGTGCCAGCAGGGAAACCGGGACTAGCGGGGGGTACAATGAGCAGTTCTTC
CDR3 protein: CASRETGTSGGYNEQFF

J gene: TRBJ2-7
CDR3 length: 15
clone size: once
V gene: TRBV5-1
D gene: TRBD2
CDR3 DNA: TGCGCCAGCAGCCCGACTAGCGGAAACTCCTACGAGCAGTACTTC
CDR3 protein: CASSPTSGNSYEQYF

J gene: TRBJ2-3
CDR3 length: 16
clone size: .
V gene: TRBV6-1
D gene: TRBD1
CDR3 DNA: TGTGCCAGCAGGAGCGGGACAGGGGATTTCACAGATACGCAGTATTTT
CDR3 protein: CASRSGTGDFTDTQYF

J gene: TRBJ2-3
CDR3 length: 15
clone size: few
V gene: TRBV20-1
D gene: .
CDR3 DNA: TGCAGTGCTAGAGAGTGGGACCCAACCTCAGATACGCAGTATTTT
CDR3 protein: CSAREWDPTSDTQYF

J gene: TRBJ2-7
CDR3 length: 14
clone size: .
V gene: TRBV20-1
D gene: .
CDR3 DNA: TGCAGTGCTAGAGATCTAGGTGGGGCCGACGAGCAGTACTTC
CDR3 protein: CSARDLGGADEQYF

J gene: TRBJ2-3
CDR3 length: 11
clone size: .
V gene: TRBV20-1
D gene: .
CDR3 DNA: TGCAGTGTCAAGAGCACAGATACGCAGTATTTT
CDR3 protein: CSVKSTDTQYF

J gene: TRBJ2-7
CDR3 length: 14
clone size: .
V gene: TRBV7-2
D gene: .
CDR3 DNA: TGTGCCAGCAGCTTACCCTCTCTGTCCTACGAGCAGTACTTC
CDR3 protein: CASSLPSLSYEQYF

J gene: TRBJ2-5
CDR3 length: 14
clone size: few
V gene: TRBV11-2
D gene: .
CDR3 DNA: TGTGCCAGCAGCTTGGGGTGGGACCAAGAGACCCAGTACTTC
CDR3 protein: CASSLGWDQETQYF

J gene: TRBJ2-7
CDR3 length: 16
clone size: .
V gene: TRBV5-1
D gene: TRBD2
CDR3 DNA: TGCGCCAGCAGCTTGGCGCTAGCGGGTGACTCCTACGAGCAGTACTTC
CDR3 protein: CASSLALAGDSYEQYF

J gene: TRBJ1-4
CDR3 length: 14
clone size: few
V gene: TRBV28
D gene: TRBD1
CDR3 DNA: TGTGCCAGCAGTTTGCCCGGGACAGGGTTGAAACTGTTTTTT
CDR3 protein: CASSLPGTGLKLFF

J gene: TRBJ2-2
CDR3 length: 14
clone size: .
V gene: TRBV20-1
D gene: .
CDR3 DNA: TGCAGTGCTAGAGCCGACGGGAACACCGGGGAGCTGTTTTTT
CDR3 protein: CSARADGNTGELFF

J gene: TRBJ2-3
CDR3 length: 15
clone size: .
V gene: TRBV9
D gene: .
CDR3 DNA: TGTGCCAGCAGCGTAGAGGACTCCCTCCTGAGTACGCAGTATTTT
CDR3 protein: CASSVEDSLLSTQYF

J gene: TRBJ2-2
CDR3 length: 16
clone size: few
V gene: TRBV7-9
D gene: TRBD2
CDR3 DNA: TGTGCCAGCAGCACCACCGGGGGGTCGAACACCGGGGAGCTGTTTTTT
CDR3 protein: CASSTTGGSNTGELFF

J gene: TRBJ1-2
CDR3 length: 13
clone size: .
V gene: TRBV20-1
D gene: .
CDR3 DNA: TGCAGTCCTAGAGCCGGACAGTCTTATGGCTACACCTTC
CDR3 protein: CSPRAGQSYGYTF

J gene: TRBJ2-6
CDR3 length: 18
clone size: few
V gene: TRBV7-6
D gene: .
CDR3 DNA: TGTGCCAGCAGCTTAGACGTCTTTAGTGGGGGTGGGGCCAACGTCCTGACTTTC
CDR3 protein: CASSLDVFSGGGANVLTF

J gene: TRBJ2-2
CDR3 length: 14
clone size: few
V gene: TRBV20-1
D gene: TRBD1
CDR3 DNA: TGCAGTGCTACCCGGGACAGGGGATTGGGGGAGCTGTTTTTT
CDR3 protein: CSATRDRGLGELFF

J gene: TRBJ2-5
CDR3 length: 14
clone size: many
V gene: TRBV21-1
D gene: .
CDR3 DNA: TGTGCCAGCAGCAGGGACTGCCTCAAAGAGACCCAGTACTTC
CDR3 protein: CASSRDCLKETQYF

J gene: TRBJ1-2
CDR3 length: 13
clone size: few
V gene: TRBV6-1
D gene: .
CDR3 DNA: TGTGCCAGCAGTCCAACTCAGGGTAGGGGCTACACCTTC
CDR3 protein: CASSPTQGRGYTF

J gene: TRBJ2-3
CDR3 length: 14
clone size: few
V gene: TRBV6-5
D gene: .
CDR3 DNA: TGTGCCAGCAGTTACACGCACCGCACAGATACGCAGTATTTT
CDR3 protein: CASSYTHRTDTQYF

J gene: TRBJ2-7
CDR3 length: 15
clone size: few
V gene: TRBV5-1
D gene: .
CDR3 DNA: TGCGCCAGCAGCTTGGGGCGGTCCGGGAGAGGGGAGCAGTACTTC
CDR3 protein: CASSLGRSGRGEQYF

J gene: TRBJ2-1
CDR3 length: 15
clone size: few
V gene: TRBV7-3
D gene: .
CDR3 DNA: TGTGCCAGCAGCTTAAGGGCGGGGATTGACAATGAGCAGTTCTTC
CDR3 protein: CASSLRAGIDNEQFF

J gene: TRBJ1-1
CDR3 length: 14
clone size: few
V gene: TRBV9
D gene: .
CDR3 DNA: TGTGCCAGCAGCGTAGCTGGGGGTAGGACTGAAGCTTTCTTT
CDR3 protein: CASSVAGGRTEAFF

J gene: TRBJ1-5
CDR3 length: 14
clone size: few
V gene: TRBV6-2/TRBV6-3
D gene: TRBD1
CDR3 DNA: TGTGCCACCTCCGTTACAGGGGTCCTTCAGCCCCAGCATTTT
CDR3 protein: CATSVTGVLQPQHF

J gene: TRBJ1-2
CDR3 length: 13
clone size: .
V gene: TRBV29-1
D gene: TRBD1
CDR3 DNA: TGCAGCGCTTCGGGGGGACAGACCTATGGCTACACCTTC
CDR3 protein: CSASGGQTYGYTF

J gene: TRBJ2-2
CDR3 length: 15
clone size: .
V gene: TRBV12-3/TRBV12-4
D gene: .
CDR3 DNA: TGTGCCAGCAGGGTCACCGGGACAACCAACGGGGAGCTGTTTTTT
CDR3 protein: CASRVTGTTNGELFF

J gene: TRBJ1-5
CDR3 length: 14
clone size: few
V gene: TRBV10-3
D gene: .
CDR3 DNA: TGTGCCATCAGCCCGGACAGCCAGTATCAGCCCCAGCATTTT
CDR3 protein: CAISPDSQYQPQHF

J gene: TRBJ2-1
CDR3 length: 17
clone size: .
V gene: TRBV28
D gene: TRBD1
CDR3 DNA: TGTGCCAGCAGTTTATTGGGACAGGGCTTCGACGATGATGAGCAGTTCTTC
CDR3 protein: CASSLLGQGFDDDEQFF

J gene: TRBJ2-1
CDR3 length: 15
clone size: few
V gene: TRBV7-9
D gene: .
CDR3 DNA: TGTGCCAGCACGAACCCCCTTAGCTCCTACAATGAGCAGTTCTTC
CDR3 protein: CASTNPLSSYNEQFF

J gene: TRBJ1-2
CDR3 length: 12
clone size: many
V gene: TRBV7-9
D gene: .
CDR3 DNA: TGTGCCAGCAGCTTAGACGATTATGGCTACACCTTC
CDR3 protein: CASSLDDYGYTF

J gene: TRBJ1-1
CDR3 length: 14
clone size: many
V gene: TRBV10-3
D gene: TRBD1
CDR3 DNA: TGTGCCATCAGCTACCAGGGGGCAGGCACTGAAGCTTTCTTT
CDR3 protein: CAISYQGAGTEAFF

J gene: TRBJ2-7
CDR3 length: 16
clone size: few
V gene: TRBV7-2
D gene: TRBD1
CDR3 DNA: TGTGCCAGCAGCTTATATTGGACAGGGGAGACCTACGAGCAGTACTTC
CDR3 protein: CASSLYWTGETYEQYF

J gene: TRBJ2-1
CDR3 length: 13
clone size: few
V gene: TRBV29-1
D gene: .
CDR3 DNA: TGCAGCACCTCTATCGGGGGATACAATGAGCAGTTCTTC
CDR3 protein: CSTSIGGYNEQFF

J gene: TRBJ2-5
CDR3 length: 15
clone size: .
V gene: TRBV25-1
D gene: TRBD2
CDR3 DNA: TGTGCCAGCAGCCAACTAGCGGGACGGCGGGAGACCCAGTACTTC
CDR3 protein: CASSQLAGRRETQYF

J gene: TRBJ2-3
CDR3 length: 15
clone size: .
V gene: TRBV18
D gene: .
CDR3 DNA: TGTGCCAGCTCACCGATGGGACTGGGCACAGATACGCAGTATTTT
CDR3 protein: CASSPMGLGTDTQYF

J gene: TRBJ2-1
CDR3 length: 14
clone size: few
V gene: TRBV7-3
D gene: .
CDR3 DNA: TGTGCCAGCAGCCGAGGGGGAGTGAGCAATGAGCAGTTCTTC
CDR3 protein: CASSRGGVSNEQFF